The 30 T cell receptor beta chains in this list originate from one sample, sequenced in a study of T cell repertoires in cytomegalovirus infection. TCRdb independently ran MiXCR on the reads; one entry per CDR3 protein. The table lists 200,000 to 300,000 distinct CDR3 sequences, roughly an eighth of them singletons. Material for sequencing was PBMCs. All receptors derive from a human donor in good health (CMV status not recorded). Some clones in this sample may be carry-over from other donors' samples.

At least ten counts were recorded for this clonotype. J is TRBJ1-1 and V is TRBV12-3 or TRBV12-4; D uncertain. The CDR3 loop spans 14 amino acids. V was trimmed by 6 bases and J by 7 bases, leaving 18 bases between them. CDR3 DNA: TGTGCCAGCAGCCCGTGGGTATCCGACGGTGAAGCTTTCTTT. Translation gives CASSPWVSDGEAFF.

This clonotype was picked up many times. The V call is TRBV5-6, the J call TRBJ2-1; TRBD2 matches 11 bases. The germline V gene has CDR1 SGHDT and CDR2 YYEEEE. The CDR3 runs 15 residues. V lost 4 bases, J lost 7 bases, and 7 bases stayed unmatched. CDR3 sequence (DNA): TGTGCCAGCAGCCGCGGGACTAGCGGCCTGAATGAGCAGTTCTTC. This translates into CASSRGTSGLNEQFF.

The table lists this clonotype with a few counts. The limits of the CDR3 on the DNA are not certain, so only TCRdb's listed CDR3 is given. The CDR3 is CASSSSTSGGYYEQYF. The V gene is TRBV28, the J gene TRBJ2-7; the D segment call TRBD2 is taken from the table without a DNA check. CDR1 and CDR2 (germline): MDHEN, SYDVKM. The CDR3 spans 16 residues, counting both ends.

This clonotype was recorded many times. The J gene is TRBJ1-1, the V gene TRBV6-1; D perhaps matches TRBD1 (6 bases). The CDR3 spans 14 residues. The germline V gene has CDR1 MNHNS and CDR2 SASEGT. The V end was cut by 5 bases, the J end by 0 bases, with 10 bases between. The CDR3 DNA is TGTGCCAGCAGTCAGACAGGATTGAACACTGAAGCTTTCTTT. Encoded protein: CASSQTGLNTEAFF.

This clonotype was picked up a small number of times. The chain employs TRBV20-1 and TRBJ2-6, with a weak D call TRBD1 (5 bases). V was clipped by 6 bases and J by 2 bases, with 8 bases between them. The CDR3 is 13 residues long. The V gene's germline CDR1 is DFQATT and CDR2 SNEGSKA (reference sequence). The chain's CDR3 is CSAHRTGANVLTF. The CDR3 DNA sequence: TGCAGTGCCCACAGGACTGGGGCCAACGTCCTGACTTTC.

The chain recombines TRBV2 with TRBJ2-7; no reliable D call. Germline-derived CDR1 and CDR2 are SNHLY and FYNNEI. Trimming shortened V by 4 bases and J by 4 bases, and 11 bases separated the two germline ends. CDR3 size: 13 residues. This CDR3 reads CASSVQPRYEQYF. The CDR3 DNA is TGTGCCAGCAGTGTCCAGCCTCGGTACGAGCAGTACTTC.

This clonotype showed up many times. The V gene is TRBV28, the J gene TRBJ1-1; 11 bases agree with TRBD1. CDR1 is MDHEN, CDR2 SYDVKM, per germline. The junction had 9 bases not matched to a gene; V was cut back by 5 bases and J by 4 bases. This CDR3 has 16 amino acids. This CDR3 reads CASSPRTGGVSTEAFF. The DNA of the CDR3 is TGTGCCAGCAGTCCTCGGACAGGGGGCGTCTCCACTGAAGCTTTCTTT. Using reference TRBV28 and TRBJ1-1 for the parts outside the CDR3, the full variable domain is DVKVTQSSRYLVKRTGEKVFLECVQDMDHENMFWYRQDPGLGLRLIYFSYDVKMKEKGDIPEGYSVSREKKERFSLILESASTNQTSMYLCASSPRTGGVSTEAFFGQGTRLTVV.

This clonotype has only a few counts. V is TRBV20-1 and J is TRBJ2-1; D may be TRBD2 (6 bases). The germline V gene encodes CDR1 DFQATT and CDR2 SNEGSKA (reference sequence). The V and J ends lost 6 bases and 5 bases respectively, with 11 bases between them. The CDR3 spans 12 residues. CDR3: CSAEGSHNEQFF. In DNA, the CDR3 is TGCAGTGCGGAGGGGTCCCACAATGAGCAGTTCTTC.

This clonotype has just a few counts. The CDR3 sequence: CASSLVGASSYEQYF. CDR3 coding DNA: TGTGCCAGCAGTCTCGTGGGCGCCAGCTCCTACGAGCAGTACTTC. V gene TRBV6-2 or TRBV6-3 combines with J gene TRBJ2-7; no definite D call. Germline V CDR1 and CDR2: MNHEY, SVGEGT. The V end was cut by 5 bases, the J end by 0 bases, with 14 bases between. The CDR3 is 15 residues long.

This clonotype was counted ten times or more. The genes are TRBV4-3 and TRBJ2-1, with D tentatively TRBD1 or TRBD2 (7 bases each). Looked up from germline, CDR1 is LGHNA and CDR2 is YSLEER. Trimming stripped 4 bases from V and 2 bases from J, with 15 bases between. The CDR3 is made up of 16 amino acids. CDR3 protein: CASSLRGTTTYNEQFF. CDR3 coding DNA: TGCGCCAGCAGCCTCAGGGGGACTACAACCTACAATGAGCAGTTCTTC.

This clonotype was counted at least ten times. The chain employs TRBV24-1 and TRBJ1-5; D is perhaps TRBD1 (5 bases). The germline CDR1 and CDR2 sequences are KGHDR and SFDVKD. The V gene lost 0 bases and the J gene lost 7 bases, with 9 bases spanning the gap. The CDR3 spans 14 residues. CDR3 protein: CATSDLGAGQPQHF. The DNA for the CDR3 is TGTGCCACCAGTGATTTGGGGGCTGGACAGCCCCAGCATTTT.

This chain links TRBV19 with TRBJ1-1; D gene uncertain. Looked up from germline, CDR1 is LNHDA and CDR2 is SQIVND (reference sequence). The CDR3 is made up of 14 amino acids. V was cut by 2 bases and J by 5 bases, with 12 bases left in between. CDR3 bases: TGTGCCAGTAGTATAAGTACGGCGGCGACTGAAGCTTTCTTT. Amino acids: CASSISTAATEAFF. Filled out from reference TRBV19 and TRBJ1-1, the complete variable domain reads DGGITQSPKYLFRKEGQNVTLSCEQNLNHDAMYWYRQDPGQGLRLIYYSQIVNDFQKGDIAEGYSVSREKKESFPLTVTSAQKNPTAFYLCASSISTAATEAFFGQGTRLTVV.

This chain uses TRBV27 with TRBJ1-2, with D unclear. The V end was cut by 6 bases, the J end by 3 bases, with 14 bases between. The CDR3 is made up of 14 amino acids. CDR1 is MNHEY, CDR2 SMNVEV, per germline (reference sequence). As DNA, the CDR3 is TGTGCCAGCAGCCCCTGGAACAGTTACTATGGCTACACCTTC. Translated: CASSPWNSYYGYTF.

At least ten counts were recorded for this clonotype. J is TRBJ1-2 and V is TRBV28; 7 bases are shared with TRBD1. CDR1 and CDR2 from the germline V gene are MDHEN and SYDVKM. The CDR3 contains 15 residues. The V gene end was trimmed by 7 bases and the J gene end by 4 bases; junction bases not matched to a gene: 12. CDR3 DNA: TGTGCCAGCATTCCTGCCCTGACAGGGTCCTATGGCTACACCTTC. This encodes CASIPALTGSYGYTF.

This clonotype was seen a handful of times. V usage is TRBV12-3 or TRBV12-4 and J usage is TRBJ2-1, with 14 bases aligning to TRBD2. The CDR3 totals 19 residues. The V gene end was trimmed by 4 bases and the J gene end by 1 base; junction bases not matched to a gene: 9. The CDR3 DNA is TGTGCCAGCAGTTACCCTTCGGGACTAGCGGGAGTATCCTACAATGAGCAGTTCTTC. Encoded protein: CASSYPSGLAGVSYNEQFF.

The V and J genes are TRBV10-3 and TRBJ2-5, with D tentatively TRBD1 or TRBD2 (5 bases each). This CDR3 has 14 amino acids. The V and J ends lost 0 bases and 4 bases respectively, with 9 bases between them. The germline CDR1 and CDR2 sequences are ENHRY and SYGVKD. The CDR3 sequence is CAISESRDGETQYF. DNA of the CDR3: TGTGCCATCAGTGAGTCTAGGGACGGAGAGACCCAGTACTTC.

This clonotype has a count of ten or more. The chain carries TRBV6-2 or TRBV6-3 and TRBJ2-5; D may be TRBD1 or TRBD2 (6 bases each). This CDR3 region has 15 residues. The germline V gene encodes CDR1 MNHEY and CDR2 SVGEGT. V lost 3 bases, J lost 4 bases, and 15 bases lay in between. CDR3 sequence: CASSYRGRGGETQYF. In DNA form, the CDR3 reads TGTGCCAGCAGTTATCGGGGGAGAGGGGGAGAGACCCAGTACTTC.

Ten or more counts support this clonotype. The chain carries TRBV4-3 and TRBJ1-3; D is unresolved. The V gene lost 0 bases and the J gene lost 4 bases, with 10 bases spanning the gap. Germline V gene lookup returns CDR1 LGHNA and CDR2 YSLEER. The CDR3 loop spans 15 amino acids. The chain's CDR3 is CASSQDLGSGNTIYF. The CDR3 bases are TGCGCCAGCAGCCAAGATTTGGGATCCGGAAACACCATATATTTT.

In this sample, this clonotype turned up many times. J is TRBJ1-1 and V is TRBV27; D is uncertain. Per germline, CDR1 MNHEY and CDR2 SMNVEV (reference sequence). The length of the CDR3 is 15 residues. Trimming took off 4 bases at V and 0 bases at J, with 12 bases between the two ends. CDR3 in DNA: TGTGCCAGCAGTTGGGCCGGACGGATGAACACTGAAGCTTTCTTT. It codes for CASSWAGRMNTEAFF.

In its sample, this clonotype was seen a few times. This rearrangement joins TRBV19 to TRBJ2-5; 7 positions agree with TRBD2. Germline V gene data show CDR1 as LNHDA and CDR2 as SQIVND (reference sequence). The CDR3 totals 14 residues. V lost 3 bases and J lost 5; bases outside the gene matches: 6. DNA of the CDR3: TGTGCCAGTAGTATCCTCGGGGGGACTGAGACCCAGTACTTC. Protein product: CASSILGGTETQYF.

This clonotype was recorded at least ten times. The chain joins TRBV7-8 to TRBJ2-7; a possible D gene is TRBD1 (6 bases). CDR1 SGHVS and CDR2 FQNEAQ come from the germline V gene. This CDR3 comprises 18 residues. V was trimmed by 5 bases and J by 0 bases, leaving 23 bases between them. CDR3 coding DNA: TGTGCCAGCAGCCTCCTTTATCTCAAACAGGGAGTCTCCTACGAGCAGTACTTC. It yields the protein CASSLLYLKQGVSYEQYF. Looking up the rest from reference TRBV7-8 and TRBJ2-7 gives the full variable domain: GAGVSQSPRYKVAKRGQDVALRCDPISGHVSLFWYQQALGQGPEFLTYFQNEAQLDKSGLPSDRFFAERPEGSVSTLKIQRTQQEDSAVYLCASSLLYLKQGVSYEQYFGPGTRLTVT.

This clonotype has more than one count but fewer than ten. This chain joins TRBV5-1 and TRBJ2-1; 7 bases match TRBD1. V shed 0 bases and J 8 bases; nucleotides not matched to a gene: 17. This CDR3 spans 18 amino acids. The V gene's germline CDR1 is SGHRS and CDR2 YFSETQ. CDR3 amino acids: CASSLATGPPSWTDEQFF. The CDR3 bases are TGCGCCAGCAGCTTGGCGACAGGGCCACCTAGTTGGACCGATGAGCAGTTCTTC.

The genes are TRBV15 and TRBJ2-2, with D tentatively TRBD1 (5 bases). Trimming stripped 1 base from V and 4 bases from J, with 7 bases between. Germline-derived CDR1 and CDR2 are LNHNV and YYDKDF (reference sequence). This CDR3 contains 14 residues. The CDR3 is CATSRARGTGELFF. CDR3 nucleotide sequence: TGTGCCACCAGCAGAGCAAGGGGCACCGGGGAGCTGTTTTTT.

In this sample, this clonotype turned up many times. The rearrangement links TRBV7-2 to TRBJ2-3, with 8 nucleotides matching TRBD1. The CDR3 loop spans 15 amino acids. Per germline, CDR1 SGHTA and CDR2 FQGNSA. The trim removed 2 bases at V and 6 bases at J, leaving 7 bases unmatched. CDR3 loop: CASSLTWTGMDTQYF. In DNA, the CDR3 is TGTGCCAGCAGCTTAACGTGGACAGGGATGGATACGCAGTATTTT.

In this sample, this clonotype turned up many times. The V and J genes are TRBV7-2 and TRBJ2-5, with 10 positions matching TRBD2. The CDR3 runs to 14 residues. In germline, CDR1 is SGHTA, CDR2 FQGNSA. V was clipped by 9 bases and J by 5 bases; unmatched bases: 9. DNA for the CDR3: TGTGCCAGTTCGAGCGGGAGGGCCGGGGAGACCCAGTACTTC. It translates to CASSSGRAGETQYF.

This clonotype was counted many times. The chain joins TRBV7-2 to TRBJ2-3; D possibly corresponds to TRBD2 (6 bases). The germline V gene has CDR1 SGHTA and CDR2 FQGNSA. Trimming shortened V by 3 bases and J by 8 bases, and 18 bases separated the two germline ends. This CDR3 is 15 amino acids long. This CDR3 is CASSLAGWPRRTQYF. The CDR3 DNA sequence: TGTGCCAGCAGCTTGGCGGGGTGGCCGCGGCGTACGCAGTATTTT.

The V and J genes are TRBV20-1 and TRBJ1-2; 7 nucleotides align to TRBD1. The germline V gene has CDR1 DFQATT and CDR2 SNEGSKA (reference sequence). Trimming at V came to 3 bases and at J to 2 bases, leaving 6 bases not matched to a gene. This CDR3 has 14 amino acids. CDR3 protein: CSASGDSSNYGYTF. The CDR3 DNA is TGCAGTGCTAGTGGGGACAGTTCAAACTATGGCTACACCTTC.

This clonotype was counted ten times or more. This rearrangement joins TRBV11-3 to TRBJ1-1, with D unresolved. Trimming removed 0 bases at V and 4 bases at J, with 12 bases between. Germline V gives CDR1 SGHNT, CDR2 YENEEA. The CDR3 totals 15 residues. Here the CDR3 reads CASSLDSGRSTEAFF. CDR3 DNA sequence: TGTGCCAGCAGCTTAGATTCCGGACGGAGCACTGAAGCTTTCTTT.

V is TRBV14 and J is TRBJ2-5, with a possible D match to TRBD2 (5 bases). V lost 5 bases and J 9 bases, leaving 16 bases between the germline ends. The CDR3 is 13 amino acids. Per germline, CDR1 SGHDN and CDR2 FVKESK. CDR3 nucleotides: TGTGCCAGCAGCTACGGACTCACCGGGGCCCAGTACTTC. This codes for CASSYGLTGAQYF.

This clonotype occurred many times. This sequence joins TRBV7-3 and TRBJ1-1; D gene unclear. CDR1 and CDR2 (germline): SGHTA, FQGTGA. Trimming removed 5 bases at V and 1 base at J, with 11 bases between. The CDR3 loop spans 14 amino acids. CDR3 amino acids: CASSEWGENTEAFF. DNA of the CDR3: TGTGCCAGCAGCGAATGGGGAGAGAACACTGAAGCTTTCTTT.